A single sample gave rise to the 28 T cell receptor beta chains below, sequenced in a study of blood T cell repertoires in COVID-19. Sequencing was performed with immunoSEQ multiplex PCR; in TCRdb, only in-frame clones are kept and a portion is missing. Of 200,000 or so clones listed, approximately 83% are singletons. Sequencing was carried out using peripheral blood. Source of these receptors: a human donor with active or convalescent COVID-19. The donor label of this sample is uncertain.

The chain is built from TRBV7-6 and TRBJ2-7; 9 nucleotides align to TRBD1. The CDR3 is 17 amino acids. The V segment lost 3 bases and the J segment 6 bases; nucleotides outside the gene matches: 15. CDR1 and CDR2 (germline): SGHVS, FNYEAQ. CDR3 DNA: TGTGCCAGCAGCTTTGGGACAGGGAATGAGCGACAGGGCGAGCAGTACTTC. This gives the protein CASSFGTGNERQGEQYF.

This clone was counted a single time. The chain combines TRBV30 with TRBJ2-5, with D possibly TRBD1 on 6 matching bases. V lost 1 base to trimming and J lost 4 bases, with 13 bases between them. Per the germline V gene, CDR1 is GTSNPN and CDR2 is SVGIG (reference sequence). The CDR3 loop spans 14 amino acids. The CDR3 DNA reads as TGTGCCTGGAGTGGGTTGGGGGCACTAGAGACCCAGTACTTC. Its translation is CAWSGLGALETQYF.

The chain joins TRBV28 to TRBJ2-7; possibly TRBD2 for D (6 bases). The CDR3 consists of 15 residues. The V end was cut by 6 bases, the J end by 0 bases, with 15 bases between. The V gene's germline CDR1 is MDHEN and CDR2 SYDVKM. Written as DNA, the CDR3 is TGTGCCAGCAGCCCCGGGGGACCCTCCTCCTACGAGCAGTACTTC. Protein sequence: CASSPGGPSSYEQYF.

This sequence joins TRBV29-1 and TRBJ2-5, with 7 bases lining up with TRBD2. This CDR3 spans 12 amino acids. The germline V gene has CDR1 SQVTM and CDR2 ANQGSEA. V lost 4 bases, J lost 3 bases, and 2 bases stayed unmatched. CDR3 sequence (DNA): TGCAGCGTTGTCCGGGGGGAAGAGACCCAGTACTTC. Its translation is CSVVRGEETQYF.

The CDR3 DNA sequence: TGTGCCAGCAGTGAAGTGCCGGGGATGGGAACTGAAGCTTTCTTT. The encoded protein is CASSEVPGMGTEAFF. The rearrangement joins TRBV6-1 to TRBJ1-1; D remains unclear. Germline V lookup: CDR1 MNHNS, CDR2 SASEGT. V was clipped by 1 base and J by 5 bases, with 14 bases between them. This CDR3 region has 15 residues.

The chain carries TRBV6-5 and TRBJ2-4; TRBD2 might be the D (6 bases). The CDR3 is 14 residues long. V shed 6 bases and J shed 7 bases, with 16 bases lying between them. The V gene's germline CDR1 is MNHEY and CDR2 SVGAGI. The CDR3 DNA reads TGTGCCAGCAGGCCCCCCGGAGGGACGAACATTCAGTACTTC. Protein sequence: CASRPPGGTNIQYF.

Points on this clone: At one boundary the junction diverges from the germline segment, which might be a read error. The V gene is TRBV7-2, the J gene TRBJ2-2, with 8 bases fitting TRBD2. The CDR3 has 16 amino acids. Germline V gives CDR1 SGHTA, CDR2 FQGNSA. CDR3 coding DNA: TGTGCCAGCAGGCCGGGGGGGAGGCCGAACGCCGGGGAGCTGTTTTTT. It specifies CASRPGGRPNAGELFF. Combining the CDR3 with reference TRBV7-2 and TRBJ2-2 gives the whole variable domain GAGVSQSPSNKVTEKGKDVELRCDPISGHTALYWYRQSLGQGLEFLIYFQGNSAPDKSGLPSDRFSAERTGGSVSTLTIQRTQQEDSAVYLCASRPGGRPNAGELFFGEGSRLTVL.

This clone showed up just once. The rearrangement uses TRBV4-3 and TRBJ2-7, with TRBD1 matching 10 bases. The germline V gene has CDR1 LGHNA and CDR2 YSLEER. This CDR3 contains 16 residues. V lost 0 bases to trimming and J lost 6 bases; unmatched junction nucleotides: 8. CDR3 DNA sequence: TGCGCCAGCAGCCAAGAATTTAGACAGGGGGCTGTCGAGCAGTACTTC. This gives the protein CASSQEFRQGAVEQYF.

V gene TRBV23-1 combines with J gene TRBJ2-1, with TRBD1 as a possible D gene (5 bases). TRBV23-1 is reported as an ORF; its role is uncertain. With 0 bases removed from V and 2 bases from J, the gap between germline ends came to 11 bases. The CDR3 loop spans 16 amino acids. CDR3 in DNA: TGCGCCAGCAGTCAATCAAAGGGGCGCCCCTACAATGAGCAGTTCTTC. Its translation: CASSQSKGRPYNEQFF.

This clone was counted once. This sequence joins TRBV20-1 and TRBJ1-1; D unresolved. The V gene's germline CDR1 is DFQATT and CDR2 SNEGSKA (reference sequence). The CDR3 covers 11 residues. V gave up 6 bases and J gave up 2 bases, with 7 bases separating them. The CDR3 nucleotides read TGCAGTGCCACAGATAACACTGAAGCTTTCTTT. Residues: CSATDNTEAFF.

The V call is TRBV10-1, the J call TRBJ2-2; perhaps TRBD2 as D (6 bases). The CDR3 runs 14 residues. V lost 11 bases and J 6 bases, leaving 19 bases between the germline ends. The germline CDR1 and CDR2 sequences are WNHNN and SYGVQD (reference sequence). The CDR3 region is CAGLEGWDPGELFF. In DNA, the CDR3 is TGCGCCGGACTGGAGGGTTGGGATCCCGGGGAGCTGTTTTTT.

The gene calls are TRBV5-4 and TRBJ2-5; D uncertain. The CDR3 runs to 15 residues. Germline CDR1 is SGHNT and CDR2 is YYREEE (reference sequence). Trimming took 5 bases from V and 2 from J, leaving 16 bases between them. The CDR3 bases are TGTGCCAGCAGACCGATTACGACTCGTCAAGAGACCCAGTACTTC. Protein sequence: CASRPITTRQETQYF.

J is TRBJ1-4 and V is TRBV6-5; D is perhaps TRBD1 (6 bases). The V and J ends lost 0 bases and 7 bases respectively, with 12 bases between them. CDR1 is MNHEY and CDR2 is SVGAGI in the germline V gene. This CDR3 region has 15 residues. In DNA, the CDR3 is TGTGCCAGCAGTTACTCTCGTCGGACAGTTGAAAAACTGTTTTTT. Translating gives CASSYSRRTVEKLFF.

The DNA of the CDR3 is TGTGCCTTCTCCGGGACTAGCGGGGGCCCTTACAATGAGCAGTTCTTC. It codes for CAFSGTSGGPYNEQFF. The rearrangement joins TRBV2 to TRBJ2-1, with 14 bases aligning to TRBD2. Germline CDR1 and CDR2: SNHLY and FYNNEI. The CDR3 has 16 amino acids. J gave up 4 bases and V 11 bases, and 10 bases lay outside the gene matches.

The rearrangement joins TRBV6-2 or TRBV6-3 to TRBJ1-2; D gene unclear. There are 16 residues in the CDR3. V was clipped by 2 bases and J by 1 base, with 14 bases between them. Germline CDR1 MNHEY, CDR2 SVGEGT. CDR3 in DNA: TGTGCCAGCAGTTACAACAGAGGACTAAATAACTATGGCTACACCTTC. Translation: CASSYNRGLNNYGYTF.

This clone has just one count. This chain joins TRBV9 and TRBJ1-2; TRBD1 might be the D (5 bases). Germline-derived CDR1 and CDR2 are SGDLS and YYNGEE. V lost 0 bases, J lost 2 bases, and 8 bases lay in between. The CDR3 covers 14 residues. The CDR3 sequence is CASSVGQKNYGYTF. In DNA, the CDR3 is TGTGCCAGCAGCGTAGGACAGAAAAACTATGGCTACACCTTC.

Only a few counts were recorded for this clone. The chain links TRBV11-2 to TRBJ2-1, with 8 bases that match TRBD2. Trimming removed 0 bases from V and 9 bases from J; junction bases left unmatched: 1. The germline gives CDR1 SGHAT, CDR2 FQNNGV. The CDR3 extends over 13 amino acids. CDR3 amino acids: CASSLEAGGEQFF. For the CDR3, the DNA is TGTGCCAGCAGCTTAGAGGCGGGAGGTGAGCAGTTCTTC.

The rearrangement links TRBV5-1 to TRBJ2-3; TRBD1 aligns across 9 bases. Looked up from germline, CDR1 is SGHRS and CDR2 is YFSETQ. The CDR3 is 14 residues long. V was clipped by 4 bases and J by 3 bases; unmatched bases: 3. The CDR3, as DNA: TGCGCCAGCAGCCCCGGACAGGGGACAGATACGCAGTATTTT. The encoded protein is CASSPGQGTDTQYF.

The J gene is TRBJ2-1, the V gene TRBV7-9; 9 bases fit TRBD2. Germline V lookup: CDR1 SEHNR, CDR2 FQNEAQ (reference sequence). After removal of 5 bases from V and 6 bases from J, the junction contained 20 bases not matched to a gene. The CDR3 sequence is 19 residues long. In DNA form, the CDR3 reads TGTGCCAGCAGCCTTGCCACGCTTCGAGCGGGAGGTGGGCGCAATGAGCAGTTCTTC. Protein product: CASSLATLRAGGGRNEQFF.

The DNA for the CDR3 is TGTGCCAGTAGTATTAATTCGGGGAGCTACAATGAGCAGTTCTTC. It encodes CASSINSGSYNEQFF. This chain joins TRBV19 and TRBJ2-1, with a weak D call TRBD2 (5 bases). Germline-derived CDR1 and CDR2 are LNHDA and SQIVND (reference sequence). The CDR3 spans 15 residues. Trimming removed 3 bases at V and 3 bases at J, with 12 bases between.

This chain links TRBV18 with TRBJ2-6; D perhaps matches TRBD1 (5 bases). CDR1 KGHSH and CDR2 LQKENI come from the germline V gene. The CDR3 extends over 17 amino acids. Deletions cut 3 bases from V and 0 bases from J, with 12 bases between. The CDR3 DNA sequence: TGTGCCAGCTCACCGGTGGACATCCGCTCTGGGGCCAACGTCCTGACTTTC. Residues: CASSPVDIRSGANVLTF.

J is TRBJ2-5 and V is TRBV7-2, with 8 bases fitting TRBD1. This CDR3 has 15 residues. The germline CDR1 and CDR2 sequences are SGHTA and FQGNSA. The ends lost 8 bases at V and 3 bases at J; junction bases unmatched: 11. The CDR3 bases are TGTGCCAGCGGAGGACAGGGAGATGTCGAAGAGACCCAGTACTTC. Its translation is CASGGQGDVEETQYF. The full variable domain, completed using reference TRBV7-2 and TRBJ2-5, is GAGVSQSPSNKVTEKGKDVELRCDPISGHTALYWYRQSLGQGLEFLIYFQGNSAPDKSGLPSDRFSAERTGGSVSTLTIQRTQQEDSAVYLCASGGQGDVEETQYFGPGTRLLVL.

The table lists this clone with a count of one. The chain joins TRBV6-1 to TRBJ1-2, with TRBD1 matching 9 bases. The CDR3 length is 14 residues. Germline loops: CDR1 MNHNS, CDR2 SASEGT. J gave up 7 bases and V 3 bases, and 6 bases lay outside the gene matches. The CDR3, as DNA: TGTGCCAGCAGTGAGGGACAGGGCGACTCTGGCTACACCTTC. This codes for CASSEGQGDSGYTF.

This clone was observed a handful of times. The rearrangement joins TRBV2 to TRBJ2-5; 14 nucleotides match TRBD2. V lost 7 bases and J lost 5; bases outside the gene matches: 9. Per the germline V gene, CDR1 is SNHLY and CDR2 is FYNNEI. The CDR3 extends over 16 amino acids. The CDR3 here is CASKGGTSGSRETQYF. The CDR3 DNA sequence: TGTGCCAGCAAGGGCGGGACTAGCGGGAGCCGGGAGACCCAGTACTTC. Complete variable domain (other parts from reference TRBV2 and TRBJ2-5): EPEVTQTPSHQVTQMGQEVILRCVPISNHLYFYWYRQILGQKVEFLVSFYNNEISEKSEIFDDQFSVERPDGSNFTLKIRSTKLEDSAMYFCASKGGTSGSRETQYFGPGTRLLVL.

This clone was picked up one time. The CDR3: CSVAETSGTVETQYF. The CDR3 DNA reads TGCAGCGTAGCTGAGACTAGCGGGACGGTAGAGACCCAGTACTTC. V usage is TRBV29-1 and J usage is TRBJ2-5; 11 nucleotides agree with TRBD2. CDR3 size: 15 residues. CDR1 is SQVTM, CDR2 ANQGSEA, per germline. The junction had 10 bases not matched to a gene; V was cut back by 6 bases and J by 4 bases. Drawing the rest from reference TRBV29-1 and TRBJ2-5, the complete variable domain is SAVISQKPSRDICQRGTSLTIQCQVDSQVTMMFWYRQQPGQSLTLIATANQGSEATYESGFVIDKFPISRPNLTFSTLTVSNMSPEDSSIYLCSVAETSGTVETQYFGPGTRLLVL.

The V gene is TRBV3-1 (or the pseudogene TRBV3-2), the J gene TRBJ2-6; 11 nucleotides line up with TRBD2. From germline, CDR1 is LGHDT and CDR2 YNNKEL (reference sequence). There are 21 residues in the CDR3. With 3 bases clipped from V and 0 bases from J, the junction kept 13 bases outside the gene matches. This CDR3 is CASSHNKLAGGPFSGANVLTF. CDR3 bases: TGTGCCAGCAGCCATAATAAGCTAGCGGGGGGTCCATTCTCTGGGGCCAACGTCCTGACTTTC.

This rearrangement joins TRBV10-1 to TRBJ1-2, with 8 positions matching TRBD1. The germline CDR1 and CDR2 sequences are WNHNN and SYGVQD (reference sequence). After removal of 3 bases from V and 3 bases from J, the junction contained 6 bases not matched to a gene. The CDR3 is 15 residues long. CDR3 sequence: CASSEGTGPYYGYTF. In DNA form, the CDR3 reads TGCGCCAGCAGTGAAGGGACAGGTCCTTACTATGGCTACACCTTC.

The rearrangement links TRBV29-1 to TRBJ1-6, with no clear D. The CDR3 covers 13 residues. Trimming removed 6 bases at V and 7 bases at J, with 13 bases between. Germline CDR1 and CDR2: SQVTM and ANQGSEA. The CDR3 loop is CSVHDTVNSPLHF. The CDR3 nucleotides are TGCAGCGTGCACGACACGGTAAATTCACCCCTCCACTTT.